The present entry profiles one TCR beta chain with its context. Its antigen target is currently unknown. No clone much larger than this one lies a single base away; base qualities are absent. The sample is drawn from a study of cytomegalovirus exposure and HLA in healthy donors (dated by TCRdb to 2017 to 2019). About the study as a whole: An earlier analysis of some 500 of the donors reported more than 250 Gb of sequence data and around 110 million unique TCR beta sequences from about 179 million T cells. Rather than using new phenotypic data, the later analysis identified candidate immune exposures from TCR beta sequences and from how often those sequences occurred across donors. Using immunosequencing, the study profiled T cell repertoires from around 670 subjects and related those repertoires to cytomegalovirus serostatus. An early release that covered 640 HLA-typed donors contained approximately 290 gigabases of sequencing data and around 80 million unique TCR sequences. Every discovery cohort repertoire had been produced on one sequencing platform. In addition to the first cohort of around 670 subjects, a separate validation cohort of approximately 110 different subjects was used. To predict cytomegalovirus infection status, the study combined high-throughput TCR immunosequencing, statistical association of individual TCRs with disease status, and machine learning. Typing coverage differed by locus: A, B, C, DRB1 and DQB1 were typed in roughly 620-630 donors, DQA1 in approximately 520, DPA1 in around 610, and DPB1 in 450 to 480. Donor age, sex, ethnicity and CMV serostatus were compiled alongside the repertoire data. Among around 400 genotyped donors of the cohort, an average of around 250,000 unique TCR beta nucleotide sequences was sequenced per donor, of which 15% to 20% were non-productive. To study patterns of TCR occurrence, a later analysis re-analyzed previously published TCR beta repertoires from 700 or so donors and added high-resolution HLA genotyping. Because of strong linkage in the cohort, roughly 5 DR-DQ haplotypes were treated as single units for association and clustering. An earlier analysis of 587 of the donors used high-throughput TCR beta sequencing to judge whether each TCR beta V gene segment behaved as functional or pseudogenic. The study aimed to test whether cataloging public T cell receptors could reveal signatures of past pathogen exposure. In a later genetic analysis, genome-wide SNP genotypes for about 60% of the 666 donors were used, and that subset was treated as a discovery cohort. Among the roughly 400 genotyped donors, around 79% belonged to the genetic ancestry cluster associated with self-reported Caucasian donors. HLA typing included class I and class II loci at four-digit resolution.

The CDR3 sequence holds 15 residues, the cysteine and phenylalanine included. The kept DNA is CDR3 alone, 45 bases in frame from the first base. V loses 1 base at its end and J loses 9 bases; junction bases beyond the gene matches: 4. The germline V gene yields SGHTA for CDR1 and FQGTGA for CDR2. Library preparation used the immunoSEQ multiplex PCR assay. A mixture of 60 forward primers for TCR Vbeta segments and 13 reverse primers for TCR Jbeta segments was used in the multiplex PCR. A multiplex PCR assay on genomic DNA amplified the CDR3 region of rearranged TCR beta genes. On the Illumina HiSeq System, the amplified TCR beta libraries were sequenced as 87-base-pair reads. The published analysis was carried out like this. Across the 700 or so repertoires, a later analysis counted roughly 77 million unique TCR beta chains, 9.5 million to 13 million of which were shared by at least two donors. Raw reads were error-corrected and collapsed into unique sequences by a nearest-neighbor algorithm in which closely related sequences were merged to remove PCR and sequencing errors. To assign V, D and J gene segments, CDR3 sequences were aligned to IMGT reference sequences. Each retained sequence needed at least a six-nucleotide match to both a V gene segment and a J gene segment. Rearrangements were classified as productive when the CDR3 lacked stop codons and remained in frame with V and J, and all other rearrangements were classified as non-productive. CDR3 was defined by IMGT convention, running from the second conserved V-encoded cysteine to the conserved J-encoded phenylalanine. Sequences without an unambiguous match to a single V gene segment were excluded from the earlier analysis of 587 of the donors. An earlier analysis of 587 of the donors classified V segments as functional when productive rearrangements were above 56.7% and as segregating when the standard deviation between donors was above 5%. A statistical classification framework was developed to diagnose cytomegalovirus status using the catalog of TCR beta chain sequences. In a later analysis, V and J genes were assigned by comparing TCR nucleotide sequences against IMGT/GENE-DB human TR gene sequences. A later analysis assigned CDR3 sequences and most-parsimonious VDJ recombination scenarios with the TCRdist pipeline. In a later analysis, each TCR beta chain was defined by its CDR3 amino acid sequence together with its V-gene family, and reads lacking a unique V-gene family were excluded. To address suspected cross-contamination and a sequencing artifact, a later analysis removed under 600 highly shared, low-generation-probability nucleotide sequences. In a later analysis, a clonal expansion index was calculated for each public chain from normalized within-repertoire ranks of inferred template counts. A later analysis computed generation probabilities with a VDJ recombination model fitted to out-of-frame rearrangements, and checked the results against IGoR. Hypergeometric tests were used in a later analysis to score TCR-TCR, TCR-HLA and TCR-CMV co-occurrence, with a repertoire-size bias correction applied to the TCR pairs. In a later analysis, false discovery rates were estimated by permuting HLA or CMV assignments 20 times. A later analysis grouped co-occurring TCRs with DBSCAN, adding TCRdist sequence similarity when clustering within HLA-allele-positive subsets. Co-occurrence clustering excluded repertoires with fewer than 30,000 or more than 120,000 public chains, plus five with anomalous nucleotide sharing. TCRdb took this table from immuneACCESS and kept in-frame rearrangements with V and J called. Such tables lack part of the clones; where checked against another copy, unresolved V genes explain under half of the gap, and the rest is unexplained. V, J and clone size reflect that table, while D and trimming were determined from the DNA. A total of under 250,000 clones appear in this sample, approximately 81% of them only once. The top ten hold roughly 7.4% of the sample.

The research as a whole found: Correlated functional status among segregating V segments might be attributable to linkage disequilibrium, but an unknown experimental factor could not be ruled out. The cohort was sequenced for TCR beta chains only, and without alpha or paired-chain data the features that could be detected were limited. Assigning TCR associations to individual alleles was difficult when HLA alleles, especially DR and DQ, strongly co-occurred. Broadly in line with IMGT annotations, most TCR beta V segments showed up in productive rearrangements about 90% or about 30% of the time in an earlier analysis of around 550 of the donors. Most CMV-associated TCR beta chains appeared to be HLA-restricted in a later analysis, and the HLA associations seemed to be driven largely by CMV exposure. A later analysis reported that several top co-occurrence clusters appeared linked to parvovirus B19, influenza, CMV and Epstein-Barr virus. Because counts were too low, about 18 rarely observed V segments, including chromosome 9 orphons, were excluded from the earlier analysis of fewer than 650 of the donors. In the study, approximately 150 TCR beta chains were listed as associated with cytomegalovirus. The sequencing pipeline was judged likely to have produced a cluster of highly shared sequence variants as a technical artifact. Specific HLA alleles were associated with over 15,000 TCR beta sequences at a false discovery rate of 0.05 in a later analysis. In a later genetic analysis, fewer N-insertions in productive TCRs were reported among donors in an Asian-associated ancestry cluster than the 666-donor mean. The only immune exposure information available for the cohort was CMV serostatus. According to a later analysis, TCR association rates differed among HLA loci, with DRB1 alleles showing the most associated TCRs and HLA-C alleles showing the fewest. According to the authors, the approach could potentially be generalized to other disease states and immunological phenotypes. Because some donors lacked HLA typing at each locus, the association tests relied only on the typed subset. Some IMGT-functional V segments, including TRBV6-2 and TRBV6-3, could not be distinguished by the 87-base-pair reads and were therefore excluded. Presence/absence analyses assumed roughly uniform sequencing depth across donors, an assumption that may not hold. Cytomegalovirus status was reported to be diagnosed by the classifier with high specificity and sensitivity in both the original and validation cohorts. A later analysis found that HLA-associated TCR beta chains were more clonally expanded and had lower generation probabilities than equally common non-associated chains. A further reported finding was that TCR beta sequences accurately predicted the HLA-A and HLA-B alleles for most subjects in the first cohort. A few of the identified cytomegalovirus-associated TCR beta chains were confirmed in vitro to be specific for cytomegalovirus antigens. Most TCR sequences were seen in very few donors, while some public TCRs were found in many individuals. A later genetic analysis associated a missense DCLRE1C variant with V-gene and J-gene trimming of TCR beta chains, and an independent cohort replicated the association.

In total, around 600 healthy bone marrow donors made up the cohort. Cohort members were all nominally healthy when sampled, although unrecorded immune exposures were likely present. The donor was CMV seropositive and belonged to the group of 250 to 300 seropositive cohort members. Every donor gave a peripheral blood sample, and the peripheral blood mononuclear cells from that sample were used for TCR beta sequencing. Genomic DNA was extracted from the blood cell samples with the Qiagen DNeasy Blood Extraction Kit. The sequence derives from a woman aged 60 to 75 in good health and CMV-seropositive. The sequenced sample was PBMCs. The chain joins TRBV7-3 to TRBJ2-1; TRBD2 fits 12 bases in the junction. The nucleotide sequence reads TGTGCCAGCAGCTTAAGACTAGCGGGAGTAGGTGAGCAGTTCTTC. This is translated as CASSLRLAGVGEQFF.